This TCR beta chain emerged from a study of monozygotic twins with inflammatory bowel disease. TCRdb reworked the 5' RACE reads into one entry per CDR3 protein, no DNA. The table lists fewer than 110,000 distinct CDR3 sequences, with roughly 1.8% in the top ten. Sequences were obtained from blood. The receptor was isolated from a human donor with ulcerative colitis or Crohn's disease, or a healthy co-twin of an affected twin (not recorded which).

CDR3 loop: CASKPGGPGTDTQYF. V is TRBV9 and J is TRBJ2-3; TCRdb selects TRBD2, and the lack of DNA leaves this call unchecked. Germline-derived CDR1 and CDR2 are SGDLS and YYNGEE. There are 15 residues in the CDR3. Drawing the rest from reference TRBV9 and TRBJ2-3, the complete variable domain is DSGVTQTPKHLITATGQRVTLRCSPRSGDLSVYWYQQSLDQGLQFLIQYYNGEERAKGNILERFSAQQFPDLHSELNLSSLELGDSALYFCASKPGGPGTDTQYFGPGTRLTVL.